The 24 T cell receptor beta chains given below trace back to one sample, sequenced in a study of CD8 T cells in Susac syndrome (dated by TCRdb to between 2017 and 2020). To prepare the library, the immunoSEQ multiplex PCR assay was applied. RNA was extracted using the RNeasy kit, and roughly 0.5 to 1 microgram was reverse transcribed with random hexamers. The raw public reads went through TCRdb reprocessing: fastp at Q25, MiXCR clone calling, in-frame beta chains kept. Entries are consolidated by CDR3 protein sequence, retaining the most common genes and DNA. Within this sample are more than 95,000 distinct CDR3 sequences, with about 94% of them counted one time only. Of the sample, 0.07% to 0.09% falls within the top ten clones. The sample was CD4+ T cells from PBMCs. The receptors derive from a human donor in good health.

The chain couples TRBV29-1 to TRBJ2-1; 9 nucleotides match TRBD1. The CDR3 extends over 14 amino acids. From germline, CDR1 is SQVTM and CDR2 ANQGSEA. Trimming at V came to 4 bases and at J to 0 bases, leaving 1 base not matched to a gene. The CDR3 protein is CSVGDRASYNEQFF. CDR3 coding DNA: TGCAGCGTTGGGGACAGGGCCTCCTACAATGAGCAGTTCTTC.

The V and J genes are TRBV7-2 and TRBJ2-1, with TRBD2 identical over 13 bases. The CDR3 consists of 14 residues. Germline loops: CDR1 SGHTA, CDR2 FQGNSA. The trim removed 5 bases at V and 8 bases at J, leaving 3 bases unmatched. CDR3 region: CASSIGLAGDEQFF. In DNA, the CDR3 is TGTGCCAGCAGCATCGGACTAGCGGGAGATGAGCAGTTCTTC. Full variable domain (remainder filled in from reference TRBV7-2 and TRBJ2-1): GAGVSQSPSNKVTEKGKDVELRCDPISGHTALYWYRQSLGQGLEFLIYFQGNSAPDKSGLPSDRFSAERTGGSVSTLTIQRTQQEDSAVYLCASSIGLAGDEQFFGPGTRLTVL.

The chain employs TRBV7-9 and TRBJ2-1, with 15 bases matching TRBD2. Germline V gives CDR1 SEHNR, CDR2 FQNEAQ (reference sequence). The CDR3 covers 16 residues. V lost 5 bases to trimming and J lost 5 bases; unmatched junction nucleotides: 4. The CDR3 DNA reads TGTGCCAGCAGCCTGGGACTAGCGGGAGGACACAATGAGCAGTTCTTC. This translates into CASSLGLAGGHNEQFF.

The chain uses TRBV7-7 and TRBJ1-1, with TRBD1 as a possible D gene (5 bases). The CDR3 sequence is 14 residues long. The germline V gene has CDR1 SSHAT and CDR2 FNYEAQ (reference sequence). Trimming took 5 bases from V and 3 from J, leaving 13 bases between them. The CDR3 region has the DNA TGTGCCAGCAGCCCCGGGGGATGGGACACTGAAGCTTTCTTT. Its translation is CASSPGGWDTEAFF.

This chain connects TRBV3-1 to TRBJ2-3, with D possibly being TRBD2 (5 bases). From germline, CDR1 is LGHDT and CDR2 YNNKEL (reference sequence). CDR3 length: 16 amino acids. V gave up 2 bases and J gave up 5 bases, with 17 bases separating them. CDR3 sequence (DNA): TGTGCCAGCAGCCAAAAGGAGGACCCGGGGAGAGATACGCAGTATTTT. Amino acid sequence: CASSQKEDPGRDTQYF.

This clonotype was recorded a few times. This rearrangement joins TRBV4-1 to TRBJ2-7; D gene unclear. Germline V CDR1 and CDR2: MGHRA, YSYEKL. V gave up 4 bases and J gave up 7 bases, with 11 bases separating them. This CDR3 region has 12 residues. The CDR3 reads CASSPIGAEQYF. The CDR3 DNA follows: TGCGCCAGCAGCCCAATTGGAGCTGAGCAGTACTTC.

The V gene is TRBV27, the J gene TRBJ1-5; D may be TRBD1 (5 bases). The CDR3 totals 16 residues. Per the germline V gene, CDR1 is MNHEY and CDR2 is SMNVEV (reference sequence). V lost 7 bases, J lost 0 bases, and 16 bases lay in between. CDR3 nucleotides: TGTGCCAGCACCAAAACGGCGGGGGGTAGCAATCAGCCCCAGCATTTT. Translating gives CASTKTAGGSNQPQHF.

The genes are TRBV11-2 and TRBJ1-1; D is unresolved. CDR3 length: 11 amino acids. The V gene's germline CDR1 is SGHAT and CDR2 FQNNGV. V gave up 6 bases and J gave up 5 bases, with 7 bases separating them. CDR3 sequence: CASSLWTEAFF. As DNA, the CDR3 is TGTGCCAGCAGTCTTTGGACTGAAGCTTTCTTT.

The rearrangement links TRBV5-1 to TRBJ2-5; D not resolved. Looked up from germline, CDR1 is SGHRS and CDR2 is YFSETQ. Trimming stripped 1 base from V and 3 bases from J, with 7 bases between. The CDR3 is 13 residues long. Here the CDR3 reads CASSLIPEETQYF. The CDR3 coding sequence is TGCGCCAGCAGCTTGATACCAGAAGAGACCCAGTACTTC.

In this sample, this clonotype turned up once. The chain links TRBV30 to TRBJ1-1; 8 positions agree with TRBD1. Trimming cost V 2 bases and J 6 bases; bases outside gene matches: 17. CDR3 length: 17 amino acids. Germline V lookup: CDR1 GTSNPN, CDR2 SVGIG (reference sequence). This chain's CDR3 is CAWSFRQGTVWGAEAFF. The CDR3 DNA reads as TGTGCCTGGAGTTTTCGACAGGGGACTGTTTGGGGCGCTGAAGCTTTCTTT.

This clonotype has a handful of counts. V usage is TRBV25-1 and J usage is TRBJ1-2, with a tentative D call TRBD1 (5 bases). The V gene's germline CDR1 is MGHDK and CDR2 SYGVNS. The CDR3 spans 13 residues. Trimming stripped 3 bases from V and 5 bases from J, with 10 bases between. CDR3 DNA sequence: TGTGCCAGCAGTGACGGGACGGCATATGGCTACACCTTC. The encoded protein is CASSDGTAYGYTF.

The rearrangement joins TRBV5-1 to TRBJ1-1; the match to TRBD1 covers 8 bases. The CDR3 is 18 residues long. The germline V gene has CDR1 SGHRS and CDR2 YFSETQ. Trimming cost V 0 bases and J 4 bases; bases outside gene matches: 14. In nucleotides, the CDR3 is TGCGCCAGCAGCTTGGGGGTTTCGGCAGGGGGCCGGGGCACTGAAGCTTTCTTT. Its protein product is CASSLGVSAGGRGTEAFF.

The CDR3 loop reads CASSRFLGPNTGELFF. The DNA of the CDR3 is TGCGCCAGCAGTCGTTTTCTTGGTCCGAACACCGGGGAGCTGTTTTTT. The rearrangement links TRBV23-1 to TRBJ2-2; unclear D gene. TRBV23-1 is marked as an open reading frame, function uncertain. This CDR3 has 16 residues. V was pared by 4 bases and J by 0 bases, with 12 bases between.

V usage is TRBV29-1 and J usage is TRBJ2-3; 7 nucleotides line up with TRBD2. The V gene end was trimmed by 4 bases and the J gene end by 6 bases; junction bases not matched to a gene: 13. The germline V gene has CDR1 SQVTM and CDR2 ANQGSEA. The CDR3 contains 15 residues. The DNA for the CDR3 is TGCAGCGTTGGTAGAACTAGCGCACCCGGGGATACGCAGTATTTT. Residues: CSVGRTSAPGDTQYF.

The chain couples TRBV7-8 to TRBJ1-1, with 8 bases matching TRBD1. V lost 4 bases, J lost 8 bases, and 6 bases stayed unmatched. Germline CDR1 is SGHVS and CDR2 is FQNEAQ. The CDR3 is made up of 13 amino acids. The DNA of the CDR3 is TGTGCCAGCAGCTGGCGGACAGGGCCCGAAGCTTTCTTT. Translation gives CASSWRTGPEAFF. Combining the CDR3 with reference TRBV7-8 and TRBJ1-1 gives the whole variable domain GAGVSQSPRYKVAKRGQDVALRCDPISGHVSLFWYQQALGQGPEFLTYFQNEAQLDKSGLPSDRFFAERPEGSVSTLKIQRTQQEDSAVYLCASSWRTGPEAFFGQGTRLTVV.

V and J are TRBV29-1 and TRBJ2-2; 7 positions match TRBD1. Trimming cost V 5 bases and J 6 bases; bases outside gene matches: 12. Germline V gives CDR1 SQVTM, CDR2 ANQGSEA. The CDR3 is 15 amino acids. The CDR3 DNA sequence: TGCAGCGTTATTACCTCCCAGGGGGAACCCGGGGAGCTGTTTTTT. Translated: CSVITSQGEPGELFF.

The chain recombines TRBV6-2 or TRBV6-3 with TRBJ2-1; 7 bases map to TRBD2. CDR3 length: 13 amino acids. J lost 10 bases, V lost 4 bases, and 7 bases had no gene match. Per the germline V gene, CDR1 is MNHEY and CDR2 is SVGEGT. In DNA, the CDR3 is TGTGCCAGCAGTTTAGGTCGCGGGAGCGAGCAGTTCTTC. Protein sequence: CASSLGRGSEQFF.

V gene TRBV7-2 combines with J gene TRBJ2-7; D remains unclear. Germline V gene sequence: CDR1 SGHTA, CDR2 FQGNSA. The V gene lost 2 bases and the J gene lost 4 bases, with 6 bases spanning the gap. The length of the CDR3 is 12 residues. The chain's CDR3 is CASSLTSYEQYF. CDR3 bases: TGTGCCAGCAGCTTAACTTCTTACGAGCAGTACTTC.

This chain joins TRBV4-1 and TRBJ2-1; weak D call: TRBD1 (5 bases). The CDR3 has 19 residues. Germline assignment: CDR1 MGHRA and CDR2 YSYEKL. The V gene lost 2 bases and the J gene lost 0 bases, with 20 bases spanning the gap. The CDR3 sequence is CASSQHILPRGSSYNEQFF. The CDR3 region has the DNA TGCGCCAGCAGCCAACACATCCTTCCTAGGGGAAGCTCCTACAATGAGCAGTTCTTC.

V gene TRBV20-1 combines with J gene TRBJ2-5; unclear D gene. CDR3 length: 11 amino acids. V gave up 6 bases and J gave up 5 bases, with 10 bases separating them. Per germline, CDR1 DFQATT and CDR2 SNEGSKA (reference sequence). CDR3 coding DNA: TGCAGTGCCCGACTTCGGGAGACCCAGTACTTC. Its protein is CSARLRETQYF.

The chain uses TRBV25-1 and TRBJ2-5; D is unresolved. The CDR3 contains 14 residues. The V gene lost 5 bases and the J gene lost 0 bases, with 10 bases spanning the gap. Germline CDR1 and CDR2: MGHDK and SYGVNS. The CDR3 sequence is CASSPYSYQETQYF. In DNA form, the CDR3 reads TGTGCCAGCAGTCCTTACAGTTACCAAGAGACCCAGTACTTC.

CDR3 in DNA: TGTGCCAGCAGCTCCTATTACGGCGGAAGCACAGATACGCAGTATTTT. The encoded protein is CASSSYYGGSTDTQYF. This rearrangement joins TRBV3-1 to TRBJ2-3; D call uncertain. Trimming cost V 5 bases and J 0 bases, with 15 bases left between them. The CDR3 runs to 16 residues. CDR1 is LGHDT and CDR2 is YNNKEL in the germline V gene (reference sequence).

In this sample, this clonotype turned up once. This chain uses TRBV24-1 with TRBJ1-5; 7 bases line up with TRBD1. Looked up from germline, CDR1 is KGHDR and CDR2 is SFDVKD. V gave up 8 bases and J gave up 1 base; unmatched junction bases: 10. The CDR3 runs to 16 residues. The CDR3 DNA reads TGTGCCACCACCAAGAGACAGGGCAGGAGCAATCAGCCCCAGCATTTT. It is translated as CATTKRQGRSNQPQHF.

The chain uses TRBV3-1 and TRBJ2-1; D is uncertain. CDR3 length: 14 amino acids. CDR1 and CDR2 (germline): LGHDT, YNNKEL (reference sequence). Trimming took off 1 base at V and 3 bases at J, with 7 bases between the two ends. The CDR3: CASSQGLRYNEQFF. The CDR3 nucleotides read TGTGCCAGCAGCCAAGGACTTCGCTACAATGAGCAGTTCTTC.